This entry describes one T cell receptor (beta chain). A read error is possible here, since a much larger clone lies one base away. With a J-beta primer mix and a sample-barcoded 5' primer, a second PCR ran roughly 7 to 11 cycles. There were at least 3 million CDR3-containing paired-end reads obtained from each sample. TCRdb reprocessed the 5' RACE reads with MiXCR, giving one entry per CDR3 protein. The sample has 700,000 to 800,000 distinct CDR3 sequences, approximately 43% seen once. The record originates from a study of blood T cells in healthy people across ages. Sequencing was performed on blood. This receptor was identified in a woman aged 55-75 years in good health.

CDR3 nucleotides: TGCAGCGCCACGACAGTATACAATGAGCAGTACTTC. It codes for CSATTVYNEQYF. The chain joins TRBV29-1 to TRBJ2-1, with a weak D call TRBD1 (5 bases). Gene TRBJ2-7 matches the end of the DNA better, so the J call may be wrong. This CDR3 comprises 12 residues. The germline V gene has CDR1 SQVTM and CDR2 ANQGSEA.